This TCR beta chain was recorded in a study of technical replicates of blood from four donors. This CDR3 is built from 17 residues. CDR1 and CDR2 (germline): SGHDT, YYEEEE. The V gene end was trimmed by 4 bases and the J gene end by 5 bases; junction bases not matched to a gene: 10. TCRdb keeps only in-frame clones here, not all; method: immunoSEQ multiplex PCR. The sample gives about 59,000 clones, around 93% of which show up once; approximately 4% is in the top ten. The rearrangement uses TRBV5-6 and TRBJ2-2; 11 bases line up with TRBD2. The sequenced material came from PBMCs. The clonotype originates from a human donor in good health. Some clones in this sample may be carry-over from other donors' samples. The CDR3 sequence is CASSVGLAGGGTGELFF. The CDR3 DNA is TGTGCCAGCAGCGTCGGCCTAGCGGGAGGAGGTACCGGGGAGCTGTTTTTT.